This T cell receptor (beta chain) was retrieved from a study of graft-versus-host responses after intestinal transplantation. Points from the study as a whole: GvH clones occurred in recipient marrow; some first appeared in ileum or blood.

Germline assignment: CDR1 SGHVS and CDR2 FNYEAQ. The ends were cut back, 5 bases at V and 3 bases at J, with 14 bases in the middle. This CDR3 region has 14 residues. This clone came up once. Its specificity is not known. Measured with immunoSEQ multiplex PCR; TCRdb has only the in-frame clones, and not every one. This sample has about 97,000 clones, with around 90% found just once. This chain joins TRBV7-6 and TRBJ2-7; unclear D gene. This clonotype was sampled from a human patient who received an intestinal transplant, so some T cells may come from the graft donor. The sample was PBMCs, taken approximately 470 days after intestinal transplant. This CDR3 reads CASSRGTAVYEQYF. In DNA form, the CDR3 reads TGTGCCAGCAGCCGAGGCACAGCAGTCTACGAGCAGTACTTC.